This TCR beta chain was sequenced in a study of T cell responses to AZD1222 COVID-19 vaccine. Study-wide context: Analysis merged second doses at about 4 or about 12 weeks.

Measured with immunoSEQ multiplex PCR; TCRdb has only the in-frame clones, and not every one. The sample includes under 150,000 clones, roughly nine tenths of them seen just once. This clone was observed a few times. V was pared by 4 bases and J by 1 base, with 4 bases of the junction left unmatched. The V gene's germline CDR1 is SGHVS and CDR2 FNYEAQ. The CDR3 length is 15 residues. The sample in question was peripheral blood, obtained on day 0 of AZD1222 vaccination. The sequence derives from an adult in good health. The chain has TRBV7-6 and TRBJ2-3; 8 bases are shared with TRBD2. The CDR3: CASSSKAGGTDTQYF. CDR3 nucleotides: TGTGCCAGCAGCTCGAAAGCGGGAGGCACAGATACGCAGTATTTT.